This TCR beta chain was captured by sequencing in a study of blood T cell repertoires in COVID-19. This table comes from immunoSEQ multiplex PCR, and its TCRdb copy is limited to in-frame clones, with some not included. The table has about 220,000 clones, 82% seen once. This CDR3 contains 14 residues. The V end was cut by 1 base, the J end by 5 bases, with 9 bases between. CDR1 and CDR2 (germline): SGHTS, YDEGEE. The chain links TRBV5-8 to TRBJ1-4; D is uncertain. This clonotype originated in a woman aged 80 or older with acute or convalescent COVID-19. Material: peripheral blood. CDR3 region: CASSLRQVNEKLFF. In DNA form, the CDR3 reads TGTGCCAGCAGCTTGCGGCAGGTGAATGAAAAACTGTTTTTT.